The rows below give T cell receptor beta chains drawn from one sample of a study of cytotoxic CD8 clonotypes in ibrutinib-treated CLL. TCRdb's table, derived via immunoSEQ multiplex PCR, lists solely in-frame clones and lacks some. The data hold approximately 70,000 clones, with around 80% observed a single time. The sequences come from PBMCs, collected at disease progression, from a patient treated with ibrutinib. The receptors come from a human donor with chronic lymphocytic leukemia. CDR3s include the opening cysteine and the closing phenylalanine or tryptophan. D genes are given only for firm matches. For some rows the clone size is stated as once, few or many, or as a class when expanded; others skip it.

abundance: few
j_gene: TRBJ1-5
d_gene: .
v_gene: TRBV19
CDR3nt: TGTGCCAGTAGCCGGGAAACCCATAGCAATCAGCCCCAGCATTTT
CDR3aa: CASSRETHSNQPQHF

abundance: .
j_gene: TRBJ2-7
d_gene: .
v_gene: TRBV18
CDR3nt: TGTGCCAGCTCACCCCCGGACGGCTCCTACGAGCAGTACTTC
CDR3aa: CASSPPDGSYEQYF

abundance: .
j_gene: TRBJ1-2
d_gene: .
v_gene: TRBV9
CDR3nt: TGTGCCAGCAGCTCCGGGGGGGGCAACTATGGCTACACCTTC
CDR3aa: CASSSGGGNYGYTF

abundance: once
j_gene: TRBJ2-3
d_gene: .
v_gene: TRBV21-1
CDR3nt: TGTGCCAGCAGCAAAGAGAAGAAAATCCCCCCAGATACGCAGTATTTT
CDR3aa: CASSKEKKIPPDTQYF

abundance: .
j_gene: TRBJ1-4
d_gene: .
v_gene: TRBV5-1
CDR3nt: TGCGCCAGCAGCTTCCTAGGACATAGTAATGAAAAACTGTTTTTT
CDR3aa: CASSFLGHSNEKLFF

abundance: .
j_gene: TRBJ2-7
d_gene: TRBD2
v_gene: TRBV7-7
CDR3nt: TGTGCCAGCAGCTTAGGGGGGACTAGCGGCTACGAGCAGTACTTC
CDR3aa: CASSLGGTSGYEQYF

abundance: .
j_gene: TRBJ2-5
d_gene: .
v_gene: TRBV6-5
CDR3nt: TGTGCCAGCAACCGCCGGGGCTCGGAGACCCAGTACTTC
CDR3aa: CASNRRGSETQYF

abundance: few
j_gene: TRBJ2-3
d_gene: .
v_gene: TRBV19
CDR3nt: TGTGCCAGTAAAGACACCGGAAGCACAGATACGCAGTATTTT
CDR3aa: CASKDTGSTDTQYF

abundance: once
j_gene: TRBJ2-2
d_gene: .
v_gene: TRBV5-1
CDR3nt: TGCGCCAGCAGCTTGGGAGGCCCCGGGGGCGGGGAGCTGTTTTTT
CDR3aa: CASSLGGPGGGELFF

abundance: few
j_gene: TRBJ1-4
d_gene: .
v_gene: TRBV6-1
CDR3nt: TGTGCCAGCAGTGAAGCGCTTTCTGCAGATGAAAAACTGTTTTTT
CDR3aa: CASSEALSADEKLFF

abundance: .
j_gene: TRBJ1-2
d_gene: TRBD1
v_gene: TRBV9
CDR3nt: TGTGCCAGCAGCACACCGATTGTCCCGGGACAGGGGATCTATGGCTACACCTTC
CDR3aa: CASSTPIVPGQGIYGYTF

abundance: once
j_gene: TRBJ1-1
d_gene: .
v_gene: TRBV28
CDR3nt: TGTGCCAGCAGTTCAGCTATGAACACTGAAGCTTTCTTT
CDR3aa: CASSSAMNTEAFF

abundance: few
j_gene: TRBJ2-3
d_gene: .
v_gene: TRBV5-6
CDR3nt: TGTGCCAGCAGCTTGGTAGGAGCGTCAGATACGCAGTATTTT
CDR3aa: CASSLVGASDTQYF

abundance: .
j_gene: TRBJ1-2
d_gene: .
v_gene: TRBV7-9
CDR3nt: TGTGCCAGCAGCTTAATTGGGGGTTTTGGTTATGGCTACACCTTC
CDR3aa: CASSLIGGFGYGYTF

abundance: .
j_gene: TRBJ2-7
d_gene: .
v_gene: TRBV29-1
CDR3nt: TGCAGCGTTCGCGCCAGAACCTACGAGCAGTACTTC
CDR3aa: CSVRARTYEQYF

abundance: .
j_gene: TRBJ2-7
d_gene: .
v_gene: TRBV5-1
CDR3nt: TGCGCCAGCAGCTTCGGGGGCGCCCTACCCTACGAGCAGTACTTC
CDR3aa: CASSFGGALPYEQYF

abundance: once
j_gene: TRBJ1-1
d_gene: .
v_gene: TRBV18
CDR3nt: TGTGCCAGCTCACCACGGCTTGGTAAGATGAACACTGAAGCTTTCTTT
CDR3aa: CASSPRLGKMNTEAFF

abundance: once
j_gene: TRBJ1-1
d_gene: .
v_gene: TRBV5-1
CDR3nt: TGCGCCAGCAGCTTGGCCGGGCGGCTGCCGGAGGGCACTGAAGCTTTCTTT
CDR3aa: CASSLAGRLPEGTEAFF

abundance: .
j_gene: TRBJ1-1
d_gene: .
v_gene: TRBV6-5
CDR3nt: TGTGCCAGCAGTTCGGTCGGTGAAGCTTTCTTT
CDR3aa: CASSSVGEAFF

abundance: .
j_gene: TRBJ1-2
d_gene: .
v_gene: TRBV2
CDR3nt: TGTGCCAGCAACCGGAGGGGCGGCGGCTACACCTTC
CDR3aa: CASNRRGGGYTF

abundance: .
j_gene: TRBJ2-5
d_gene: TRBD2
v_gene: TRBV18
CDR3nt: TGTGCCAGCTCACCACAGCGGGGGGGCAGAGAGACCCAGTACTTC
CDR3aa: CASSPQRGGRETQYF

abundance: .
j_gene: TRBJ1-1
d_gene: TRBD1
v_gene: TRBV6-5
CDR3nt: TGTGCCAGCACACGGACAGGTGGGAACACTGAAGCTTTCTTT
CDR3aa: CASTRTGGNTEAFF

abundance: .
j_gene: TRBJ2-3
d_gene: .
v_gene: TRBV7-9
CDR3nt: TGTGCCAGCAGCCCATACCTAGTAGGCGTTCCTCGAAGCACAGATACGCAGTATTTT
CDR3aa: CASSPYLVGVPRSTDTQYF